A single sample gave rise to the 29 T cell receptor beta chains below, sequenced in a study of T cells in Graves' hyperthyroidism and ophthalmopathy. The investigators amplified TCR beta CDR3 regions from RNA transcripts. The TCR CDR3 first-round RT-PCR relied on the HTBI primer set. TCRdb analysed the multiplex PCR reads with MiXCR anew, one entry per CDR3 protein. Of 450,000 to 600,000 distinct CDR3 sequences listed, roughly 15% were seen once; the top ten hold about 15%. What was sequenced was blood. These receptors came from a middle-aged woman with Graves' hyperthyroidism.

This clonotype came up many times. V gene TRBV28 combines with J gene TRBJ2-7, with D perhaps matching TRBD1 or TRBD2 (5 bases each). The CDR3 is 14 residues long. V was cut by 9 bases and J by 0 bases, with 15 bases left in between. Germline assignment: CDR1 MDHEN and CDR2 SYDVKM. CDR3 protein: CARGDRAGSYEQYF. CDR3 sequence (DNA): TGTGCCAGGGGGGACCGAGCAGGCTCCTACGAGCAGTACTTC.

This clonotype was seen ten or more times. CDR3 coding DNA: TGCAGTGCTACAGGTCAAGAGACCCAGTACTTC. This encodes CSATGQETQYF. This sequence joins TRBV20-1 and TRBJ2-5; D not certain. This CDR3 has 11 amino acids. Germline CDR1 is DFQATT and CDR2 is SNEGSKA (reference sequence). Trimming stripped 4 bases from V and 2 bases from J, with 5 bases between.

There are many counts of this clonotype. The V call is TRBV6-1, the J call TRBJ2-7; 7 bases agree with TRBD1. J gave up 2 bases and V 4 bases, and 8 bases lay outside the gene matches. Germline-derived CDR1 and CDR2 are MNHNS and SASEGT. This CDR3 is built from 15 residues. The CDR3 region is CASSASRDRAYEQYF. CDR3 DNA sequence: TGTGCCAGCAGTGCATCTAGGGACAGAGCCTACGAGCAGTACTTC.

This clonotype was observed a few times. V gene TRBV5-5 combines with J gene TRBJ2-3; D call uncertain. V lost 0 bases and J lost 2, with 7 bases in between. The CDR3 loop spans 14 amino acids. In germline, CDR1 is SGHKS, CDR2 YYEKEE (reference sequence). The CDR3 coding sequence is TGTGCCAGCAGCTTGGACGGAGTCACAGATACGCAGTATTTT. This sequence encodes CASSLDGVTDTQYF.

Points on this clonotype: One end of the junction is discordant with germline, which a read error may explain. The chain links TRBV5-1 to TRBJ1-1; no reliable D call. Germline lookup yields CDR1 SGHRS and CDR2 YFSETQ. This CDR3 has 15 amino acids. CDR3 nucleotide sequence: TGCGCCAGCAGCTTGCTGGGGTTAGGTGGCACTGAAGCTCTCTTT. Its protein is CASSLLGLGGTEALF. The variable domain in full, completed from reference TRBV5-1 and TRBJ1-1, reads KAGVTQTPRYLIKTRGQQVTLSCSPISGHRSVSWYQQTPGQGLQFLFEYFSETQRNKGNFPGRFSGRQFSNSRSEMNVSTLELGDSALYLCASSLLGLGGTEALFGQGTRLTVV.

In its sample, this clonotype was seen a few times. The chain combines TRBV27 with TRBJ2-7, with 9 nucleotides matching TRBD1. The CDR3 length is 15 residues. Germline V CDR1 and CDR2: MNHEY, SMNVEV (reference sequence). Trimming cost V 3 bases and J 2 bases; bases outside gene matches: 5. CDR3 sequence: CASSFRDRATYEQYF. In DNA form, the CDR3 reads TGTGCCAGCAGTTTCCGGGACAGGGCTACCTACGAGCAGTACTTC.

The table lists this clonotype with a few counts. V is TRBV3-1 and J is TRBJ2-5; TRBD2 is a possible D gene (5 bases). The CDR3 length is 16 residues. Trimming shortened V by 3 bases and J by 0 bases, and 14 bases separated the two germline ends. Germline CDR1 and CDR2: LGHDT and YNNKEL (reference sequence). CDR3 loop: CASSHRWLTNQETQYF. DNA for the CDR3: TGTGCCAGCAGCCATCGTTGGTTGACTAACCAAGAGACCCAGTACTTC.

In this sample, this clonotype turned up many times. V is TRBV18 and J is TRBJ2-5; D is unresolved. The V end was cut by 0 bases, the J end by 5 bases, with 7 bases between. Germline V gene lookup returns CDR1 KGHSH and CDR2 LQKENI. The CDR3 runs to 13 residues. CDR3 residues: CASSPPTSETQYF. The CDR3 DNA sequence: TGTGCCAGCTCACCACCGACGAGTGAGACCCAGTACTTC.

This clonotype was seen repeatedly, ten times or more. The chain employs TRBV28 and TRBJ1-4; 10 positions match TRBD1. V lost 5 bases and J lost 7; bases outside the gene matches: 10. CDR1 is MDHEN, CDR2 SYDVKM, per germline. This CDR3 has 16 amino acids. CDR3 bases: TGTGCCAGCAGTCCCACCCTGGGACAGGGGCGTGAAAAACTGTTTTTT. This gives the protein CASSPTLGQGREKLFF.

The sample holds many counts of this clonotype. The chain joins TRBV2 to TRBJ1-4, with unresolved D. The CDR3 spans 15 residues. V lost 2 bases and J 8 bases, leaving 15 bases between the germline ends. Germline values: CDR1 SNHLY, CDR2 FYNNEI. CDR3 sequence reads: CASSELLGTSEKLFF. The CDR3 bases are TGTGCCAGCAGTGAACTATTGGGTACGTCGGAAAAACTGTTTTTT. The full variable domain, completed using reference TRBV2 and TRBJ1-4, is EPEVTQTPSHQVTQMGQEVILRCVPISNHLYFYWYRQILGQKVEFLVSFYNNEISEKSEIFDDQFSVERPDGSNFTLKIRSTKLEDSAMYFCASSELLGTSEKLFFGSGTQLSVL.

This clonotype was recorded a few times. The chain carries TRBV7-9 and TRBJ1-2, with no clear D. The CDR3 consists of 12 residues. In germline, CDR1 is SEHNR, CDR2 FQNEAQ (reference sequence). The V gene lost 5 bases and the J gene lost 7 bases, with 11 bases spanning the gap. The CDR3 is CASSRRIGGYTF. The CDR3 region has the DNA TGTGCCAGCAGCCGTCGGATCGGTGGCTACACCTTC.

This clonotype was picked up many times. V gene TRBV2 combines with J gene TRBJ2-4; D gene uncertain. The CDR3 sequence is 16 residues long. V gave up 3 bases and J gave up 0 bases, with 12 bases separating them. Per germline, CDR1 SNHLY and CDR2 FYNNEI. Here the CDR3 reads CASSDSGSLAKNIQYF. The DNA for the CDR3 is TGTGCCAGCAGTGATTCTGGTTCCCTAGCCAAAAACATTCAGTACTTC.

This clonotype has a count of ten or more. The chain carries TRBV3-1 and TRBJ2-1; D is possibly TRBD2 (5 bases). The V and J ends lost 7 bases and 7 bases respectively, with 17 bases between them. The CDR3 is 14 residues long. The germline V gene has CDR1 LGHDT and CDR2 YNNKEL (reference sequence). The CDR3 protein is CASTIRGKVNEQFF. In nucleotides, the CDR3 is TGTGCCAGCACCATTCGGGGTAAGGTAAATGAGCAGTTCTTC.

This clonotype was recorded a few times. This sequence joins TRBV28 and TRBJ2-2; 11 bases line up with TRBD1. CDR1 and CDR2 from the germline V gene are MDHEN and SYDVKM. This CDR3 is built from 15 residues. V was clipped by 3 bases and J by 7 bases; unmatched bases: 4. The CDR3 region has the DNA TGTGCCAGCAGTTTCGGGACAGGGGGTATCGGGGAGCTGTTTTTT. The encoded protein is CASSFGTGGIGELFF.

The chain joins TRBV7-9 to TRBJ1-5, with D maybe TRBD1 (5 bases). The length of the CDR3 is 15 residues. CDR1 and CDR2 from the germline V gene are SEHNR and FQNEAQ (reference sequence). Trimming left V 0 bases short and J 5 bases short, with 11 bases between. The CDR3 coding sequence is TGTGCCAGCAGCTTAGCGGGCAGGGACGATCAGCCCCAGCATTTT. It translates to CASSLAGRDDQPQHF. The complete variable domain, with remaining parts taken from reference TRBV7-9 and TRBJ1-5, reads DTGVSQNPRHKITKRGQNVTFRCDPISEHNRLYWYRQTLGQGPEFLTYFQNEAQLEKSRLLSDRFSAERPKGSFSTLEIQRTEQGDSAMYLCASSLAGRDDQPQHFGDGTRLSIL.

V is TRBV4-1 and J is TRBJ2-7; the D call may be TRBD1 or TRBD2 (5 bases each). CDR1 is MGHRA and CDR2 is YSYEKL in the germline V gene. V lost 4 bases, J lost 4 bases, and 17 bases lay in between. This CDR3 is 15 amino acids long. The CDR3 sequence is CASSPAAGSRYEQYF. CDR3 sequence (DNA): TGCGCCAGCAGCCCGGCGGCAGGGAGTCGGTACGAGCAGTACTTC.

This clonotype came up many times. The chain carries TRBV29-1 and TRBJ2-7; D gene unclear. The V gene's germline CDR1 is SQVTM and CDR2 ANQGSEA. V was cut by 4 bases and J by 2 bases, with 6 bases left in between. The CDR3 sequence is 11 residues long. In nucleotides, the CDR3 is TGCAGCGTTGGTACTGCCTACGAGCAGTACTTC. This codes for CSVGTAYEQYF.

This clonotype was recorded many times. The chain carries TRBV27 and TRBJ2-6; D remains ambiguous. V lost 3 bases and J 0 bases, leaving 9 bases between the germline ends. CDR1 is MNHEY, CDR2 SMNVEV, per germline (reference sequence). CDR3 length equals 16 residues. The CDR3 region has the DNA TGTGCCAGCAGTTTCGGGCAGAGCTCTGGGGCCAACGTCCTGACTTTC. It specifies CASSFGQSSGANVLTF.

The table lists this clonotype with many counts. The chain joins TRBV7-8 to TRBJ2-7; 12 nucleotides agree with TRBD2. Germline values: CDR1 SGHVS, CDR2 FQNEAQ. J lost 4 bases, V lost 2 bases, and 12 bases had no gene match. The CDR3 has 18 residues. The CDR3 here is CASSLPGLAGLVPYEQYF. The CDR3 DNA follows: TGTGCCAGCAGCTTACCGGGACTAGCGGGCCTCGTTCCATACGAGCAGTACTTC.

Remarks on this clonotype: A junction end diverges from the germline sequence, so it may reflect a read error. V is TRBV9 and J is TRBJ1-2; D not certain. Looked up from germline, CDR1 is SGDLS and CDR2 is YYNGEE. The CDR3 sequence is 13 residues long. The CDR3 spells CASSVDSNYDYTF. In DNA, the CDR3 is TGTGCCAGCAGCGTAGACAGTAACTATGACTACACCTTC.

This clonotype has at least ten counts. The chain employs TRBV20-1 and TRBJ2-3; TRBD1 matches 7 bases. J lost 12 bases, V lost 1 base, and 7 bases had no gene match. Per the germline V gene, CDR1 is DFQATT and CDR2 is SNEGSKA (reference sequence). The CDR3 runs 12 residues. CDR3 nucleotide sequence: TGCAGTGCTAGAGCTTTACAGGGGATTCAGTATTTT. Its translation: CSARALQGIQYF.

This clonotype was observed at least ten times. The CDR3 region has the DNA TGTGCCAGCAGCTTCCCCGGAGAAGGGAATCAGCCCCAGCATTTT. It yields the protein CASSFPGEGNQPQHF. V and J are TRBV12-3 or TRBV12-4 and TRBJ1-5; D unclear. Trimming took off 6 bases at V and 4 bases at J, with 16 bases between the two ends. The CDR3 runs 15 residues.

Only a few counts were recorded for this clonotype. The CDR3 is CSAPTSGIGNEQFF. Written as DNA, the CDR3 is TGCAGTGCTCCAACTAGCGGGATAGGCAATGAGCAGTTCTTC. The chain combines TRBV20-1 with TRBJ2-1; TRBD2 agrees at 10 bases. The CDR3 has 14 residues. J was trimmed by 6 bases and V by 5 bases; bases with no gene match: 7. Germline CDR1 reads DFQATT; CDR2 reads SNEGSKA (reference sequence).

In its sample, this clonotype was seen many times. The genes are TRBV20-1 and TRBJ1-2; a weak D match, TRBD1 (5 bases). Germline CDR1 DFQATT, CDR2 SNEGSKA (reference sequence). The CDR3 is 13 amino acids. Trimming took 3 bases from V and 3 from J, leaving 11 bases between them. The CDR3 here is CSARPGGDYGYTF. The CDR3 bases are TGCAGTGCTAGGCCGGGAGGGGACTATGGCTACACCTTC.

This clonotype turned up a few times. J is TRBJ1-1 and V is TRBV19; 9 bases fit TRBD1. Per germline, CDR1 LNHDA and CDR2 SQIVND (reference sequence). This CDR3 spans 16 amino acids. J lost 5 bases, V lost 4 bases, and 11 bases had no gene match. CDR3 bases: TGTGCCAGTAGTACTAATCCGGGACAGGGTTTAACTGAAGCTTTCTTT. Its translation: CASSTNPGQGLTEAFF. Using reference TRBV19 and TRBJ1-1 for the parts outside the CDR3, the full variable domain is DGGITQSPKYLFRKEGQNVTLSCEQNLNHDAMYWYRQDPGQGLRLIYYSQIVNDFQKGDIAEGYSVSREKKESFPLTVTSAQKNPTAFYLCASSTNPGQGLTEAFFGQGTRLTVV.

This clonotype was seen at least ten times. V is TRBV28 and J is TRBJ1-1, with D unclear. The V gene's germline CDR1 is MDHEN and CDR2 SYDVKM. The CDR3 extends over 13 amino acids. V was pared by 3 bases and J by 6 bases, with 11 bases between. CDR3 coding DNA: TGTGCCAGCAGTTTCGTGACGGCAGCTGAAGCTTTCTTT. Amino acid sequence: CASSFVTAAEAFF. The complete variable domain, with remaining parts taken from reference TRBV28 and TRBJ1-1, reads DVKVTQSSRYLVKRTGEKVFLECVQDMDHENMFWYRQDPGLGLRLIYFSYDVKMKEKGDIPEGYSVSREKKERFSLILESASTNQTSMYLCASSFVTAAEAFFGQGTRLTVV.

This clonotype was seen many times. The chain uses TRBV20-1 and TRBJ2-1; 13 bases are shared with TRBD2. V shed 6 bases, J shed 7 bases, and the junction held 6 bases outside the gene matches. The germline gives CDR1 DFQATT, CDR2 SNEGSKA (reference sequence). CDR3 size: 14 residues. This CDR3 is CSAEPGLAGNEQFF. The CDR3 DNA is TGCAGTGCAGAACCGGGACTAGCGGGAAATGAGCAGTTCTTC.

This clonotype appeared a few times. V gene TRBV12-3 or TRBV12-4 combines with J gene TRBJ2-1; perhaps D is TRBD1 or TRBD2 (5 bases each). The CDR3 runs 17 residues. Trimming took 5 bases from V and 12 from J, leaving 29 bases between them. The CDR3 region is CASSSPGTPKYSGLQFF. CDR3 nucleotide sequence: TGTGCCAGCAGTAGTCCGGGGACCCCCAAATATTCCGGTTTGCAGTTCTTC.

This clonotype occurred many times. This rearrangement joins TRBV19 to TRBJ1-2; possible D gene TRBD1, 5 bases. Trimming took 5 bases from V and 7 from J, leaving 14 bases between them. In germline, CDR1 is LNHDA, CDR2 SQIVND (reference sequence). CDR3 size: 13 residues. CDR3 sequence: CASSADRRAGYTF. CDR3 DNA: TGTGCCAGTAGTGCCGACAGAAGGGCTGGCTACACCTTC.